One and the same sample provided the 30 T cell receptor beta chains below, sequenced in a study of T cell responses to AZD1222 COVID-19 vaccine. The table came from immunoSEQ multiplex PCR; TCRdb's copy has only in-frame clones and leaves some out. The repertoire includes over 150,000 clones, around 90% of them detected once, and about 0.53% sits in the top ten. Sequencing was performed on peripheral blood, taken on day 0 of AZD1222 vaccination. All receptors come from an adult in good health.

The rearrangement links TRBV5-6 to TRBJ1-5; 9 nucleotides match TRBD1. The junction had 10 bases not matched to a gene; V was cut back by 4 bases and J by 11 bases. The germline V gene encodes CDR1 SGHDT and CDR2 YYEEEE. The CDR3 is made up of 14 amino acids. CDR3 amino acids: CASSNPGQGGSQHF. The CDR3, as DNA: TGTGCCAGCAGCAATCCGGGACAGGGCGGATCCCAGCATTTT.

V gene TRBV19 combines with J gene TRBJ1-5; perhaps TRBD1 as D (6 bases). Trimming stripped 3 bases from V and 7 bases from J, with 16 bases between. The CDR3 has 15 amino acids. Germline V gives CDR1 LNHDA, CDR2 SQIVND (reference sequence). The CDR3 DNA sequence: TGTGCCAGTAGTATGACCCCAGGGGACCACCAGCCCCAGCATTTT. Its translation is CASSMTPGDHQPQHF.

The rearrangement joins TRBV14 to TRBJ2-3; maybe TRBD2 (6 bases). CDR1 SGHDN and CDR2 FVKESK come from the germline V gene. V dropped 2 bases and J dropped 2 bases, with 14 bases sitting between them. This CDR3 comprises 16 residues. The DNA for the CDR3 is TGTGCCAGCAGCCAACATAGCGGCCTTTCCACAGATACGCAGTATTTT. This encodes CASSQHSGLSTDTQYF.

This chain links TRBV3-1 (or the pseudogene TRBV3-2) with TRBJ2-2; 7 bases match TRBD1. The germline V gene has CDR1 LGHDT and CDR2 YNNKEL (reference sequence). The junction had 5 bases not matched to a gene; V was cut back by 2 bases and J by 2 bases. The CDR3 runs 16 residues. The CDR3 loop is CASSQRTGLNTGELFF. The CDR3 DNA follows: TGTGCCAGCAGCCAAAGGACAGGTCTCAACACCGGGGAGCTGTTTTTT.

Only one count was recorded for this clone. The chain couples TRBV5-1 to TRBJ2-2; the D gene could be TRBD1 or TRBD2 (7 bases each). Looked up from germline, CDR1 is SGHRS and CDR2 is YFSETQ. V was cut by 9 bases and J by 6 bases, with 24 bases left in between. This CDR3 comprises 16 residues. CDR3 amino acids: CATRSTAQGRAGELFF. The CDR3 bases are TGCGCCACCAGAAGTACGGCACAGGGGAGGGCCGGGGAGCTGTTTTTT.

The V gene is TRBV7-6, the J gene TRBJ2-2; no firm D call. V lost 1 base and J lost 3, with 9 bases in between. In germline, CDR1 is SGHVS, CDR2 FNYEAQ. The CDR3 spans 15 residues. CDR3 region: CASSLVRVDTGELFF. The CDR3 coding sequence is TGTGCCAGCAGCTTAGTTAGGGTAGACACCGGGGAGCTGTTTTTT. The full variable domain, in which reference TRBV7-6 and TRBJ2-2 provide the parts outside the CDR3, is GAGVSQSPRYKVTKRGQDVALRCDPISGHVSLYWYRQALGQGPEFLTYFNYEAQQDKSGLPNDRFSAERPEGSISTLTIQRTEQRDSAMYRCASSLVRVDTGELFFGEGSRLTVL.

The chain has TRBV7-8 and TRBJ2-5; the match to TRBD2 covers 8 bases. V dropped 2 bases and J dropped 0; count of bases not matched to a gene: 5. CDR3 length equals 16 residues. CDR1 is SGHVS, CDR2 FQNEAQ, per germline. This CDR3 is CASSLSASGYQETQYF. The CDR3 DNA sequence: TGTGCCAGCAGCTTATCCGCTAGCGGGTACCAAGAGACCCAGTACTTC.

The chain employs TRBV5-4 and TRBJ2-7; 11 bases are a match to TRBD2. CDR3 length equals 16 residues. V lost 4 bases to trimming and J lost 4 bases; unmatched junction nucleotides: 10. The germline gives CDR1 SGHNT, CDR2 YYREEE (reference sequence). CDR3: CASSELTSGNFYEQYF. DNA for the CDR3: TGTGCCAGCAGCGAACTGACTAGCGGGAATTTTTACGAGCAGTACTTC.

The V call is TRBV25-1, the J call TRBJ2-7; 7 nucleotides line up with TRBD1. Germline values: CDR1 MGHDK, CDR2 SYGVNS. The CDR3 length is 15 residues. Trimming removed 4 bases from V and 2 bases from J; junction bases left unmatched: 8. The CDR3 nucleotides are TGTGCCAGCAGTGGCCGGGACAGAATCACCTACGAGCAGTACTTC. Protein sequence: CASSGRDRITYEQYF.

The J gene is TRBJ1-4, the V gene TRBV11-2, with TRBD1 matching over 9 bases. The CDR3 has 17 residues. Germline lookup yields CDR1 SGHAT and CDR2 FQNNGV. With V trimmed by 0 bases and J by 5 bases, 7 bases remained unmatched. CDR3 sequence: CASSLDWEGQGNEKLFF. CDR3 sequence (DNA): TGTGCCAGCAGCTTAGATTGGGAGGGACAGGGAAATGAAAAACTGTTTTTT.

The chain links TRBV10-1 to TRBJ1-5, with D possibly being TRBD1 (5 bases). The CDR3 is made up of 15 amino acids. The V gene's germline CDR1 is WNHNN and CDR2 SYGVQD (reference sequence). Trimming pared 3 bases from V and 7 bases from J, leaving 16 bases between. The CDR3 region has the DNA TGCGCCAGCAGTGACGGGGGTAAGGTTATCCAGCCCCAGCATTTT. Translation: CASSDGGKVIQPQHF.

For the CDR3, the DNA is TGTGCCAGCAGTTTAAGGGGTGGGGGGAGCGCTAATCAGCCCCAGCATTTT. This codes for CASSLRGGGSANQPQHF. This rearrangement joins TRBV27 to TRBJ1-5, with D perhaps TRBD1 (5 bases). The germline V and J ends were trimmed by 2 bases and 4 bases, with 18 bases remaining between them. The length of the CDR3 is 17 residues. Per the germline V gene, CDR1 is MNHEY and CDR2 is SMNVEV (reference sequence).

The V and J genes are TRBV7-9 and TRBJ2-1; perhaps TRBD2 as D (5 bases). The CDR3 has 18 amino acids. Trimming left V 1 base short and J 0 bases short, with 16 bases between. Germline V lookup: CDR1 SEHNR, CDR2 FQNEAQ (reference sequence). The CDR3 sequence is CASSLGVTGSSSYNEQFF. CDR3 DNA sequence: TGTGCCAGCAGCTTAGGGGTCACGGGGTCGAGCTCCTACAATGAGCAGTTCTTC.

This clone showed up just once. The V and J genes are TRBV15 and TRBJ2-5; a weak D match, TRBD1 (5 bases). The CDR3 contains 15 residues. Trimming took off 0 bases at V and 3 bases at J, with 11 bases between the two ends. Germline lookup yields CDR1 LNHNV and CDR2 YYDKDF (reference sequence). CDR3 DNA sequence: TGTGCCACCAGCAGAGACAGGGCCGCCGAAGAGACCCAGTACTTC. It codes for CATSRDRAAEETQYF.

V gene TRBV5-1 combines with J gene TRBJ2-7; D remains unclear. CDR1 and CDR2 from the germline V gene are SGHRS and YFSETQ. This CDR3 has 13 amino acids. V lost 0 bases to trimming and J lost 4 bases, with 8 bases between them. The CDR3 reads CASSLAGQYEQYF. CDR3 coding DNA: TGCGCCAGCAGCTTGGCCGGGCAGTACGAGCAGTACTTC.

The chain recombines TRBV4-2 with TRBJ1-4; weak D call: TRBD1 (5 bases). This CDR3 is 16 amino acids long. Germline loops: CDR1 LGHNA, CDR2 YNFKEQ. V lost 0 bases to trimming and J lost 5 bases, with 13 bases between them. Here the CDR3 reads CASSQETGGRNEKLFF. CDR3 nucleotide sequence: TGTGCCAGCAGCCAAGAAACGGGGGGGAGGAATGAAAAACTGTTTTTT.

This clone occurred once. The CDR3 DNA reads as TGTGCCAGCAGCTTAAGACAGTTTAATTCACCCCTCCACTTT. This sequence encodes CASSLRQFNSPLHF. The genes are TRBV7-9 and TRBJ1-6, with a weak D call TRBD1 (5 bases). Germline CDR1 and CDR2: SEHNR and FQNEAQ (reference sequence). The CDR3 is 14 residues long. With 2 bases removed from V and 6 bases from J, the gap between germline ends came to 8 bases.

The V gene is TRBV27, the J gene TRBJ1-6; 11 bases align to TRBD1. The CDR3 runs to 16 residues. In germline, CDR1 is MNHEY, CDR2 SMNVEV (reference sequence). V trimming: 2 bases; J trimming: 10 bases; junction bases outside the gene matches: 7. The CDR3 DNA reads TGTGCCAGCAGTTTAATTGGGACAGGGGGTAAGTCACCCCTCCACTTT. This translates into CASSLIGTGGKSPLHF.

The rearrangement joins TRBV18 to TRBJ2-1; maybe TRBD2 (6 bases). The germline V gene has CDR1 KGHSH and CDR2 LQKENI. V shed 2 bases and J shed 6 bases, with 11 bases lying between them. The CDR3 runs 14 residues. The CDR3 region is CASSPGGSLNEQFF. CDR3 nucleotide sequence: TGTGCCAGCTCACCAGGAGGGTCTCTCAATGAGCAGTTCTTC.

This chain links TRBV5-1 with TRBJ2-1, with 14 bases identical to TRBD2. J gave up 1 base and V 0 bases, and 3 bases lay outside the gene matches. The germline V gene has CDR1 SGHRS and CDR2 YFSETQ. CDR3 length equals 18 residues. The CDR3 DNA is TGCGCCAGCAGCTTGGGGACTAGCGGGGGGATGTCCTACAATGAGCAGTTCTTC. Translation gives CASSLGTSGGMSYNEQFF.

The chain has TRBV12-5 and TRBJ1-5; tentative D call: TRBD1 (5 bases). Germline CDR1 LGHNT, CDR2 FRNRAP. Trimming cost V 6 bases and J 3 bases, with 9 bases left between them. The CDR3 length is 13 residues. As DNA, the CDR3 is TGTGCTAGTGGGCTACAGGCCAATCAGCCCCAGCATTTT. It codes for CASGLQANQPQHF.

In DNA, the CDR3 is TGTGCCAGCAGCGTTGGACAGGGATACACAGATACGCAGTATTTT. Residues: CASSVGQGYTDTQYF. The chain has TRBV9 and TRBJ2-3; 8 bases are shared with TRBD1. V was clipped by 2 bases and J by 2 bases; unmatched bases: 4. Germline-derived CDR1 and CDR2 are SGDLS and YYNGEE. There are 15 residues in the CDR3.

The CDR3 DNA reads as TGTGCCAGCTCACCACGGGAAGGGGGAACCGAAGCTTTCTTT. Amino acids: CASSPREGGTEAFF. J is TRBJ1-1 and V is TRBV18, with a weak D call TRBD1 (6 bases). In germline, CDR1 is KGHSH, CDR2 LQKENI. This CDR3 is built from 14 residues. Deletions cut 1 base from V and 8 bases from J, with 14 bases between. The full variable domain, completed using reference TRBV18 and TRBJ1-1, is NAGVMQNPRHLVRRRGQEARLRCSPMKGHSHVYWYRQLPEEGLKFMVYLQKENIIDESGMPKERFSAEFPKEGPSILRIQQVVRGDSAAYFCASSPREGGTEAFFGQGTRLTVV.

The V call is TRBV15, the J call TRBJ2-1; 15 bases fit TRBD2. Trimming at V came to 1 base and at J to 3 bases, leaving 10 bases not matched to a gene. The CDR3 runs 20 residues. Germline CDR1 and CDR2: LNHNV and YYDKDF (reference sequence). CDR3 nucleotide sequence: TGTGCCACCAGCAGAGGATCGGGACTAGCGGGAGGAAGGGGCTACAATGAGCAGTTCTTC. It is translated as CATSRGSGLAGGRGYNEQFF.

The chain uses TRBV19 and TRBJ1-4; 7 nucleotides match TRBD1. Germline V CDR1 and CDR2: LNHDA, SQIVND (reference sequence). J gave up 7 bases and V 3 bases, and 8 bases lay outside the gene matches. The CDR3 covers 15 residues. The CDR3 DNA sequence: TGTGCCAGTAGTATCCCGACAGGGATGACTGAAAAACTGTTTTTT. Translation: CASSIPTGMTEKLFF. The full variable domain, its missing parts supplied by reference TRBV19 and TRBJ1-4, is DGGITQSPKYLFRKEGQNVTLSCEQNLNHDAMYWYRQDPGQGLRLIYYSQIVNDFQKGDIAEGYSVSREKKESFPLTVTSAQKNPTAFYLCASSIPTGMTEKLFFGSGTQLSVL.

The chain combines TRBV10-3 with TRBJ1-2, with 7 bases identical to TRBD1. The CDR3 loop spans 13 amino acids. The ends lost 5 bases at V and 4 bases at J; junction bases unmatched: 4. Germline V gene sequence: CDR1 ENHRY, CDR2 SYGVKD. The CDR3 is CAISRQGPYGYTF. The CDR3 coding sequence is TGTGCCATCAGTAGACAGGGCCCCTATGGCTACACCTTC.

The chain joins TRBV5-1 to TRBJ2-1; no clear D. Germline CDR1 reads SGHRS; CDR2 reads YFSETQ. V lost 1 base and J lost 3, with 11 bases in between. This CDR3 contains 15 residues. CDR3 sequence reads: CASSLLDRVYNEQFF. CDR3 bases: TGCGCCAGCAGCTTGTTGGACCGAGTCTACAATGAGCAGTTCTTC.

The chain carries TRBV12-5 and TRBJ2-5; TRBD2 matches at 15 bases. CDR1 and CDR2 (germline): LGHNT, FRNRAP. The CDR3 length is 16 residues. The ends lost 1 base at V and 4 bases at J; junction bases unmatched: 1. CDR3 sequence reads: CASGLGTSGRGETQYF. DNA of the CDR3: TGTGCTAGTGGTTTGGGGACTAGCGGGAGGGGAGAGACCCAGTACTTC.

V usage is TRBV13 and J usage is TRBJ2-3; D may be TRBD1 or TRBD2 (6 bases each). V lost 0 bases and J lost 4, with 8 bases in between. CDR3 size: 14 residues. Per the germline V gene, CDR1 is PRHDT and CDR2 is FYEKMQ (reference sequence). CDR3 coding DNA: TGTGCCAGCAGCTTAGGGGGGGGCGCAGATACGCAGTATTTT. Residues: CASSLGGGADTQYF. Supplemented by reference TRBV13 and TRBJ2-3, the full variable domain reads AAGVIQSPRHLIKEKRETATLKCYPIPRHDTVYWYQQGPGQDPQFLISFYEKMQSDKGSIPDRFSAQQFSDYHSELNMSSLELGDSALYFCASSLGGGADTQYFGPGTRLTVL.

The gene calls are TRBV30 and TRBJ2-5, with 9 positions matching TRBD2. Trimming took 2 bases from V and 3 from J; bases not matched to a gene: 7. Germline V lookup: CDR1 GTSNPN, CDR2 SVGIG (reference sequence). This CDR3 is 15 amino acids long. The chain's CDR3 is CAWSYGTSLEETQYF. The CDR3 DNA reads as TGTGCCTGGAGTTATGGGACTAGCCTGGAAGAGACCCAGTACTTC.